A selection of T cell receptor beta chains follows, all from one sample in a study of T cell changes during pregnancy in multiple sclerosis. TCRdb keeps only in-frame clones here, not all; method: immunoSEQ multiplex PCR. The sample consists of tens of thousands of clones, 90% to 95% of them appearing once. This material consisted of CD4+ T cells from peripheral blood mononuclear cells, taken after pregnancy. The receptors were gathered from a female donor with multiple sclerosis, enrolled in a pregnancy study. Both conserved end residues are part of each CDR3. D genes are given only for firm matches. Size is omitted from some rows. Given values are once, few, many or a class for expanded clones.

v_gene	abundance	d_gene	j_gene	CDR3nt	CDR3aa
TRBV9	-	TRBD1	TRBJ1-3	TGTGCCAGCAGCGTTGGGACAGTTGGAAACACCATATATTTT	CASSVGTVGNTIYF
TRBV9	-	-	TRBJ2-1	TGTGCCAGCAGCGTAGGTCAGGGGGGCTACAATGAGCAGTTCTTC	CASSVGQGGYNEQFF
TRBV5-1	once	TRBD1	TRBJ1-4	TGCGCCAGCAGCGAGACAGGGAGGCCTAATGAAAAACTGTTTTTT	CASSETGRPNEKLFF
TRBV29-1	once	TRBD1	TRBJ1-2	TGCAGCGTCGGACAGGGAGGGATAAGCTATGGCTACACCTTC	CSVGQGGISYGYTF
TRBV27	few	-	TRBJ1-6	TGTGCCAGCAGTTTCCGGGGGGCAGCCAGCTCCTATAATTCACCCCTCCACTTT	CASSFRGAASSYNSPLHF
TRBV9	-	-	TRBJ1-2	TGTGCCAGCAGCGTAGAGGGGGGAGGGGTCGGGAACTATGGCTACACCTTC	CASSVEGGGVGNYGYTF
TRBV29-1	-	TRBD2	TRBJ2-1	TGCAGCGCCCATAAATCGGGACTAGCGGGGGGGATGTTTAGCAATGAGCAGTTCTTC	CSAHKSGLAGGMFSNEQFF
TRBV2	-	-	TRBJ2-2	TGTGCCAGCAGCCGGGAGAACACCGGGGAGCTGTTTTTT	CASSRENTGELFF
TRBV4-1	-	-	TRBJ1-6	TGCGCCAGCAGCCGGGGAGGAGACGAACCCCTCCACTTT	CASSRGGDEPLHF
TRBV30	-	-	TRBJ2-7	TGTGCCTGGTCGAGCTCCTACGAGCAGTACTTC	CAWSSSYEQYF
TRBV29-1	-	TRBD1	TRBJ2-7	TGCAGCGTCCGTAAGGGGACAGGGGGGTACGAGCAGTACTTC	CSVRKGTGGYEQYF
TRBV30	-	-	TRBJ2-7	TGTGCCTGGAGTGTACCGGACTCCGGTTACGAGCAGTACTTC	CAWSVPDSGYEQYF
TRBV7-9	-	TRBD2	TRBJ2-4	TGTGCCAGCAGCCCCCGACTAGCGGGGGGGCGGGGAAACATTCAGTACTTC	CASSPRLAGGRGNIQYF
TRBV18	-	-	TRBJ2-3	TGTGCCAGCTCACCCCGGGTGATGCTCCGGGCAGATACGCAGTATTTT	CASSPRVMLRADTQYF
TRBV7-2	-	TRBD1	TRBJ1-2	TGTGCCAGCAGCTTAGGACAGGGGGGCTACACCTTC	CASSLGQGGYTF
TRBV6-4	-	TRBD2	TRBJ2-3	TGTGCCAGCAGCCCACTAGCGGGGGGATACACAGATACGCAGTATTTT	CASSPLAGGYTDTQYF
TRBV5-6	-	-	TRBJ1-2	TGTGCCAGCAGCTTTAGGGGTAACTATGGCTACACCTTC	CASSFRGNYGYTF
TRBV7-8	-	-	TRBJ2-4	TGTGCCAGCAGCTTAGTCGGGTCTAACCTAGCCAAAAACATTCAGTACTTC	CASSLVGSNLAKNIQYF
TRBV2	-	TRBD1	TRBJ2-2	TGTGCCAGCATAAGACAGGGAGACACCGGGGAGCTGTTTTTT	CASIRQGDTGELFF
TRBV18	-	-	TRBJ2-5	TGTGCCAGCTCCCAACAAGAGACCCAGTACTTC	CASSQQETQYF
TRBV5-4	-	TRBD1	TRBJ1-1	TGTGCCAGCAGCACCGGGGACAGGGCTAACACTGAAGCTTTCTTT	CASSTGDRANTEAFF
TRBV6-1	-	-	TRBJ1-2	TGTGCCAGCAGTGAAGCGCGGCAGGGGAAGGGTGGCTACACCTTC	CASSEARQGKGGYTF
TRBV10-2	-	-	TRBJ1-6	TGCGCCAGCAGTGAGTCAAGAGGAGGGTTAGTTTCACCCCTCCACTTT	CASSESRGGLVSPLHF
TRBV28	-	TRBD2	TRBJ2-3	TGTGCCAGCAGTTTCGGGCGGGGGGGGACAGATACGCAGTATTTT	CASSFGRGGTDTQYF
TRBV5-1	-	-	TRBJ2-7	TGCGCCAGCAGATTAGATCCTACGATTCAGCAGTACTTC	CASRLDPTIQQYF
TRBV6-1	-	-	TRBJ1-1	TGTGCCAGCAGTGAAGTTCAGGGTCTTTTCAGTACTGAAGCTTTCTTT	CASSEVQGLFSTEAFF
TRBV19	-	-	TRBJ1-5	TGTGCCAGTAGTATATGGGGGGTTAATCAGCCCCAGCATTTT	CASSIWGVNQPQHF
TRBV15	-	TRBD2	TRBJ2-1	TGTGCCACCAGCAGCACTAGCGGGGGGGCCTTTGAGCAGTTCTTC	CATSSTSGGAFEQFF
TRBV11-3	-	TRBD1	TRBJ1-1	TGTGCCAGCGGGGACAGGGGACGGAACACTGAAGCTTTCTTT	CASGDRGRNTEAFF
TRBV6-5	-	-	TRBJ1-2	TGTGCCAGCAGACTGAGGTTTACCGCTAACTATGGCTACACCTTC	CASRLRFTANYGYTF
TRBV21-1	-	-	TRBJ1-1	TGTGCCAGCAGCAAAGCCCAATCTCAAACAGGGGAAGCTTTCTTT	CASSKAQSQTGEAFF
TRBV7-9	-	-	TRBJ1-1	TGTGCCAGCAGCTTAGGTTCGGGTACTGAAGCTTTCTTT	CASSLGSGTEAFF
TRBV7-9	-	-	TRBJ1-2	TGTGCCAGCAGCTTACCCGGACAGAGTGCTAACTATGGCTACACCTTC	CASSLPGQSANYGYTF
TRBV5-4	-	-	TRBJ1-2	TGTGCCAGCAGCGCGGGAGGGACGCCTTATGGCTACACCTTC	CASSAGGTPYGYTF
TRBV5-1	-	-	TRBJ1-1	TGCGCCAGCAGCACGGAGACGGCGAACACTGAAGCTTTCTTT	CASSTETANTEAFF
TRBV19	-	TRBD2	TRBJ2-2	TGTGCCAGTAGTGGGCGGGGGTCCGGGGAGCTGTTTTTT	CASSGRGSGELFF
TRBV7-9	few	-	TRBJ2-6	TGTGCCAGCAGACCCTCGTACCGGGACACATCCTCTGGGGCCAACGTCCTGACTTTC	CASRPSYRDTSSGANVLTF
TRBV5-1	-	-	TRBJ2-2	TGCGCCAGCAGAGGGGGTGGGACGACCAGACCGAACACCGGGGAGCTGTTTTTT	CASRGGGTTRPNTGELFF
TRBV2	-	TRBD1	TRBJ1-1	TGTGCCAGCAGCGCAGGGGGCAGTGGCACTGAAGCTTTCTTT	CASSAGGSGTEAFF
TRBV10-2	-	-	TRBJ2-7	TGCGCCAGCAGTGAGTCGAAGACTAACTACGAGCAGTACTTC	CASSESKTNYEQYF
TRBV4-1	-	-	TRBJ1-3	TGCGCCAGCAGCCAAGAGTTGCCGGGCTCTGGAAACACCATATATTTT	CASSQELPGSGNTIYF
TRBV6-1	-	-	TRBJ2-1	TGTGCCAGCAAAATGGCGCCAGGGAACAATGAGCAGTTCTTC	CASKMAPGNNEQFF
TRBV2	-	TRBD1	TRBJ1-1	TGTGCCAGCAGTGAGACAGGGTACACTGAAGCTTTCTTT	CASSETGYTEAFF
TRBV4-1	-	TRBD2	TRBJ2-3	TGCGCCAGCAGCCAAGGTTCACTAGCGGGGAACACAGATACGCAGTATTTT	CASSQGSLAGNTDTQYF
TRBV6-4	-	TRBD1	TRBJ2-1	TGTGCCAGCTCAAGTAGGACAGGAATGAACTACAATGAGCAGTTCTTC	CASSSRTGMNYNEQFF
TRBV30	-	-	TRBJ1-4	TGTGCCTGGACCACCGGGAGGTACCCGGAAAAACTGTTTTTT	CAWTTGRYPEKLFF
TRBV9	-	-	TRBJ1-1	TGTGCCAGCAGCGTATCTCCCGCCGCGGGGGAAGCTTTCTTT	CASSVSPAAGEAFF
TRBV7-2	-	-	TRBJ2-7	TGTGCCAGCAGCTCACTCCGGGACATCTACGAGCAGTACTTC	CASSSLRDIYEQYF
TRBV7-3	-	-	TRBJ2-1	TGTGCCAGCAGCCCGGTGGGGGGGGGCCCCCCTGAGCAGTTCTTC	CASSPVGGGPPEQFF
TRBV4-1	-	-	TRBJ2-2	TGCGCCAGCAGCCTACATCACGGGGGAATGAACACCGGGGAGCTGTTTTTT	CASSLHHGGMNTGELFF
TRBV11-2	-	TRBD2	TRBJ2-5	TGTGCCAGCAGCTTACCGGGGGGGCCCTCTGAGACCCAGTACTTC	CASSLPGGPSETQYF
TRBV19	-	-	TRBJ2-2	TGTGCCAGTACCGTCGGAGCCGGGGAGCTGTTTTTT	CASTVGAGELFF
TRBV6-5	-	-	TRBJ1-3	TGTGCCAGCAGTCCGGACAGAAGCCTAGGAAACACCATATATTTT	CASSPDRSLGNTIYF
TRBV5-6	-	-	TRBJ1-1	TGTGCCAGCAGCTGGGAGGGTTGGGGTAAGGACACTGAAGCTTTCTTT	CASSWEGWGKDTEAFF
TRBV7-2	-	-	TRBJ1-3	TGTGCCAGCAGCCCTAACATGGTATCCGGCGGGAACACCATATATTTT	CASSPNMVSGGNTIYF
TRBV5-1	-	TRBD1	TRBJ2-7	TGCGCCAGCCGGACAGGGACCTACGAGCAGTACTTC	CASRTGTYEQYF
TRBV29-1	-	TRBD2	TRBJ2-3	TGCAGCGTTGCATTGCGGGGGGGCACAGATACGCAGTATTTT	CSVALRGGTDTQYF
TRBV5-5	-	-	TRBJ1-1	TGTGCCAGCAGTTTCATGGACAGCAACACTGAAGCTTTCTTT	CASSFMDSNTEAFF
TRBV19	-	TRBD1	TRBJ2-1	TGTGCCAGCGTTGGAGACAGGGGGTACAATGAGCAGTTCTTC	CASVGDRGYNEQFF